This T cell receptor beta chain was profiled in a study of blood T cell repertoires in COVID-19. Background on the study: Donors in the United States, Italy and Spain gave samples during acute or convalescent COVID-19.

Seattle patients were enrolled during active infection and followed longitudinally. As processed by the authors: Estimation of nucleated cell counts relied on the amplification of reference gene primers. Data came from immunoSEQ multiplex PCR; TCRdb stores just in-frame clones and leaves some out. V and J calls and clone size follow that table, whereas D and trimming were derived from the DNA. The sample includes some 220,000 clones, roughly 85% of them seen just once. The sequenced sample was peripheral blood. The clonotype was recovered from a woman between 70 and 85 years old with COVID-19, enrolled during active disease.

The chain's CDR3 is CASSESKGGPDPNTF. In DNA form, the CDR3 reads TGCGCCAGCAGTGAGTCGAAAGGGGGCCCCGACCCCAACACCTTC. The chain has TRBV10-2 and TRBJ1-2, with 7 bases fitting TRBD1. Germline assignment: CDR1 WSHSY and CDR2 SAAADI. V was pared by 0 bases and J by 12 bases, with 13 bases of the junction left unmatched. The CDR3 extends over 15 amino acids.